The text below deals with one TCR beta chain. The clone's antigen remains unknown. The record has no base qualities; no much larger clone is one base away. The TCR beta CDR3 regions were amplified from RNA transcripts. The TCR CDR3 was subjected to a first round of RT-PCR using the HTBI primer set and the Qiagen OneStep RT-PCR kit. The libraries were constructed in a second round of multiplex PCR and then size-selected and purified. Paired-end sequencing of the libraries was performed with 100 bp reads on an Illumina HiSeq2000. The original pipeline was this. SOAPnuke was used to process the raw data, with reads discarded if the reads contained adapters or uncalled bases, had a mean Phred below 15, or lacked an exact constant-primer or identifier match. COPE v1.2.5 was used to merge high-quality paired reads, and clonotypes were defined as unique nucleotide sequences. MiTCR v1.1 was used to align the clonotypes against IMGT TRBV, TRBD and TRBJ reference segments. Only V-J combinations with frequency above 0.0001, covering 99% to 99.2% of repertoires, were analysed. The TCS score was defined as the ratio of F50 (clonal expansion) to E x V (chaos), calculated using BLOSUM62-based TCRdist between CDR3 peptides within each V-J. Welch's t-statistics and random forest reduced just over 500 V-J features to some 14, which were used in a naive Bayes classifier (R e1071). The similarity between thyroid and blood repertoires was quantified using the Morisita-Horn index. The public reads were reanalyzed by TCRdb: fastp trimming at Q25, MiXCR alignment, in-frame beta chains only. Rows are unified per CDR3 protein, each entry keeping the most common DNA and genes. The V and J calls come from TCRdb's annotation, not from the publication. This sample comprises around 660,000 distinct CDR3 sequences, about 45% of them detected only once. Less than 8.5% of the sample is in the top ten clones.

CDR1 and CDR2 are drawn from the germline V gene: SGHRS, YFSETQ. The V end loses 2 bases and the J end loses 3 bases, and a stretch of 14 bases separates them. The CDR3, cysteine through phenylalanine, is 15 amino acids long. The read is trimmed to its CDR3 DNA, 45 bases read in frame from base 1. The data were obtained in a study of T cells in Graves' hyperthyroidism and ophthalmopathy (dated by TCRdb to 2018 to 2020). Context from the whole study: To identify distinguishing TCR V-J signatures, a discovery cohort of about 100 patients was used, comprising 40 to 45 with Graves' ophthalmopathy and about 59 with stable Graves' hyperthyroidism. Prospective prediction of ophthalmopathy was tested in an independent validation cohort consisting of 18 hyperthyroidism patients and approximately 16 patients who later progressed to ophthalmopathy. The 75 to 100 discovery patients were divided at random into training and test sets in a 7:3 ratio. In addition, the study compared T-cell repertoires in thyroid tissue and in blood from 6 or 7 Graves' hyperthyroidism patients. Following sampling, methimazole starting at 30 mg daily was given to hyperthyroidism patients, and high-dose intravenous methylprednisolone was given to ophthalmopathy patients. According to the paper, TCR Vbeta CDR3 sequencing was carried out on 120 to 150 peripheral blood samples, which came from fewer than 50 ophthalmopathy, approximately 78 hyperthyroidism and around 17 progressor patients.

On the study overall, not on this receptor specifically: In validation, the model predicted progression to ophthalmopathy with 65% to 71% sensitivity and 72% to 75% specificity, a median of about six months before onset. Most expanded thyroid clonotypes (frequency above 0.001) were also found in blood, which suggests that blood repertoires may mirror thyroid immune responses. A model built on a 13 V-J signature distinguished ophthalmopathy from stable hyperthyroidism, reaching approximately 89% sensitivity and approximately 81% specificity in cross-validation and 80%/75% in testing. Sample size was not statistically predetermined, and blinding of investigators to group allocation was not performed.

Patients with uncontrolled infections, other autoimmune diseases, pregnancy or lactation were excluded. Clinical symptoms, serum thyroxine and TRAb, thyroid ultrasound, and orbital computed tomography formed the basis for the diagnoses. Total RNA was extracted with Trizol reagent, and quality was checked on an Agilent 2100 Bioanalyzer. This receptor was obtained from an adult man with Graves' disease, either hyperthyroidism or ophthalmopathy (not recorded which). Input material: peripheral blood or thyroid tissue (not recorded which). The chain is assembled from TRBV5-1 and TRBJ1-1, with a tentative D gene TRBD1 over 6 matching bases. CDR3 loop: CASSFTWGADTEAFF. The sequence in DNA is TGCGCCAGCAGCTTTACGTGGGGGGCCGACACTGAAGCTTTCTTT.